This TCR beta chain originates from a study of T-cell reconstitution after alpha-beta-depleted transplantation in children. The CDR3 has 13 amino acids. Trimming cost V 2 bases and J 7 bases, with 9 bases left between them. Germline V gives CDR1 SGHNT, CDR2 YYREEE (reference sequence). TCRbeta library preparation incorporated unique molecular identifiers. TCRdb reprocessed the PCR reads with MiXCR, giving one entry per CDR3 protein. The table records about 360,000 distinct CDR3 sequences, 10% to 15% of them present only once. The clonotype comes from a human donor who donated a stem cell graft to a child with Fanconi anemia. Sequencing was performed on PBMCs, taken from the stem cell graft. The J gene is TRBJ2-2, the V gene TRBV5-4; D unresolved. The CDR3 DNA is TGTGCCAGCAGCTTTGGGGTGGGCGGGGAGCTGTTTTTT. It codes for CASSFGVGGELFF.